This T cell receptor (beta chain) was profiled in a study of T cell changes during pregnancy in multiple sclerosis. The assay was immunoSEQ multiplex PCR, and TCRdb's table has in-frame clones only and misses some. The table includes about 47,000 clones, 75% to 90% detected once. A remark on this clone: One junction end disagrees with the germline gene, perhaps due to a read error.

The germline V gene has CDR1 SSHAT and CDR2 FNYEAQ (reference sequence). This CDR3 spans 13 amino acids. The sequence was obtained from a female donor with multiple sclerosis, enrolled in a pregnancy study. This chain joins TRBV7-7 and TRBJ1-5; no clear D. Sequencing used CD8+ T cells from peripheral blood mononuclear cells, obtained in the second trimester of pregnancy. The DNA for the CDR3 is TGTGCTAGCAGCTTAGACCTGGGCCAGCCCCAGCATTTT. Its protein product is CASSLDLGQPQHF.